This T cell receptor beta chain was captured in a study of OX40 agonist ivuxolimab in advanced cancers. The data were produced by immunoSEQ multiplex PCR, yet TCRdb's version contains in-frame clones alone and is incomplete. Of about 67,000 clones listed, about 90% are singletons. This CDR3 region has 15 residues. Trimming removed 0 bases at V and 8 bases at J, with 15 bases between. Looked up from germline, CDR1 is SGHRS and CDR2 is YFSETQ. Cycle 7 day 1, cycle 4 day 1, and baseline were the timepoints at which blood was sampled. The clonotype comes from an adult with an advanced solid tumor such as melanoma, head and neck, liver or kidney cancer. This chain joins TRBV5-1 and TRBJ2-1; TRBD2 is a possible D gene (6 bases). Sequencing was performed on CD4+ or CD8+ T cells sorted from blood, taken in a trial of the OX40 agonist ivuxolimab. The CDR3 nucleotides are TGCGCCAGCAGCTTGGCCCCGGGAGTGTCTGATGAGCAGTTCTTC. Amino acids: CASSLAPGVSDEQFF.